This section outlines one T cell receptor beta chain sequence together with its context. Its antigen is unidentified. These data belong to a study of T cell responses to AZD1222 COVID-19 vaccine. General study findings and limits: Unmutated variant regions are reportedly targeted by nearly half of spike-specific TCRs.

Generated by immunoSEQ multiplex PCR, the TCRdb table keeps only in-frame clones and is missing some. The sample shows 100,000 to 120,000 clones, roughly 84% of them seen only once. This CDR3 region has 11 residues. V was cut by 6 bases and J by 7 bases, with 9 bases left in between. Germline V gene sequence: CDR1 MGHDK, CDR2 SYGVNS. This clonotype was sampled from an adult in good health. The starting material was peripheral blood, obtained on day 0 of AZD1222 vaccination. J is TRBJ1-1 and V is TRBV25-1; D gene ambiguous. The CDR3 coding sequence is TGTGCCAGCAGAGGAGCGGTTGAAGCTTTCTTT. This gives the protein CASRGAVEAFF.